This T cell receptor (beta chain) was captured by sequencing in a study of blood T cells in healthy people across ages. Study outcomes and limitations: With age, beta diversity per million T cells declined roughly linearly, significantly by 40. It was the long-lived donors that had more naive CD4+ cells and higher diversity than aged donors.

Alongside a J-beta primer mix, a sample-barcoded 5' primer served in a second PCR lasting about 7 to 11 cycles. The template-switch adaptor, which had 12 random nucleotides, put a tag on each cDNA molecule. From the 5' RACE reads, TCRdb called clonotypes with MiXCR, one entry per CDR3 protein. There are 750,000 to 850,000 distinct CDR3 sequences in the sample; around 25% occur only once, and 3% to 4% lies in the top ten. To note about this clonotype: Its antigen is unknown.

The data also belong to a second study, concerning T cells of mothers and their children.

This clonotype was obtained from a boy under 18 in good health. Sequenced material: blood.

CDR3 region: CASSQGNFQETQYF. As DNA, the CDR3 is TGTGCCAGCAGTCAGGGGAACTTCCAAGAGACCCAGTACTTC. The chain links TRBV6-5 to TRBJ2-1; tentatively, D is TRBD1 (6 bases). The J call could be wrong; TRBJ2-5 is a better fit for the DNA end. This CDR3 region has 14 residues. In germline, CDR1 is MNHEY, CDR2 SVGAGI.